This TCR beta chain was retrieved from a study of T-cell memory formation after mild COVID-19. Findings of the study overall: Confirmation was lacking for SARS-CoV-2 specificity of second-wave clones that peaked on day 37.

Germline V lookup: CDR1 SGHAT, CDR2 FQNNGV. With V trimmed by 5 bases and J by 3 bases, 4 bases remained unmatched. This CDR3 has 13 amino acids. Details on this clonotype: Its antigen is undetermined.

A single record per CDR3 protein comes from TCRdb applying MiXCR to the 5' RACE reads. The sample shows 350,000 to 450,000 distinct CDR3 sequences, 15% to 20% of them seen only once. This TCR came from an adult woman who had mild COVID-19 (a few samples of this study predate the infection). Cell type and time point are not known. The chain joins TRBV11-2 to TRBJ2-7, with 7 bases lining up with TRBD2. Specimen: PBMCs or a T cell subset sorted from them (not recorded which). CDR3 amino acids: CASSPGDYYEQYF. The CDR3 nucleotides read TGTGCCAGCAGCCCCGGGGACTACTACGAGCAGTACTTC.